These 21 T cell receptor beta chains share one sample of origin, sequenced in a study of cytomegalovirus exposure and HLA in healthy donors. Vbeta (60) and Jbeta (13) primers were used in the PCR. TCRdb keeps only in-frame clones here, not all; method: immunoSEQ multiplex PCR. Among a few hundred thousand clones listed, about 80% were seen once. Sequences were obtained from PBMCs. The receptors shown here come from a girl aged 10-17 years in good health and CMV-seronegative.

The chain employs TRBV28 and TRBJ1-2, with 7 bases identical to TRBD1. Germline V gene data show CDR1 as MDHEN and CDR2 as SYDVKM. J gave up 2 bases and V 3 bases, and 6 bases lay outside the gene matches. The CDR3 is 15 residues long. The CDR3 nucleotides read TGTGCCAGCAGTTTGCCTAAGACAGGGAACTATGGCTACACCTTC. This translates into CASSLPKTGNYGYTF.

The chain couples TRBV5-1 to TRBJ2-7, with TRBD1 as a possible D gene (7 bases). The CDR3 is 14 amino acids. Germline CDR1 SGHRS, CDR2 YFSETQ. Trimming cost V 2 bases and J 2 bases, with 11 bases left between them. CDR3 DNA: TGCGCCAGCAGCTTTGACAGGGAGGCCTACGAGCAGTACTTC. It yields the protein CASSFDREAYEQYF.

The chain joins TRBV30 to TRBJ2-5; the D is unclear. V shed 0 bases and J shed 4 bases, with 9 bases lying between them. The germline V gene has CDR1 GTSNPN and CDR2 SVGIG (reference sequence). The CDR3 runs 13 residues. CDR3 bases: TGTGCCTGGAGTGTAACGTCGAGAGAGACCCAGTACTTC. Amino acid sequence: CAWSVTSRETQYF. Using reference TRBV30 and TRBJ2-5 for the parts outside the CDR3, the full variable domain is SQTIHQWPATLVQPVGSPLSLECTVEGTSNPNLYWYRQAAGRGLQLLFYSVGIGQISSEVPQNLSASRPQDRQFILSSKKLLLSDSGFYLCAWSVTSRETQYFGPGTRLLVL.

This clone was observed a single time. J is TRBJ2-6 and V is TRBV11-1; D possibly corresponds to TRBD2 (6 bases). V was cut by 0 bases and J by 0 bases, with 9 bases left in between. Germline values: CDR1 SGHAT, CDR2 FQDESV (reference sequence). This CDR3 has 17 residues. The CDR3 loop is CASSLAGGVSGANVLTF. The CDR3 coding sequence is TGTGCCAGCAGCTTAGCGGGCGGGGTCTCTGGGGCCAACGTCCTGACTTTC.

This clone was counted once. The chain couples TRBV4-2 to TRBJ2-2, with D perhaps TRBD1 (5 bases). Trimming took 0 bases from V and 7 from J, leaving 12 bases between them. Germline CDR1 and CDR2: LGHNA and YNFKEQ. The CDR3 runs to 15 residues. As DNA, the CDR3 is TGTGCCAGCAGCCAAGACCTTGTAACAGGCGGGGAGCTGTTTTTT. Translating gives CASSQDLVTGGELFF.

The rearrangement links TRBV29-1 to TRBJ1-1; no reliable D call. This CDR3 region has 12 residues. The ends were cut back, 4 bases at V and 1 base at J, with 7 bases in the middle. From germline, CDR1 is SQVTM and CDR2 ANQGSEA. CDR3 nucleotides: TGCAGCGTTGGCAGTGGGAACACTGAAGCTTTCTTT. Its protein is CSVGSGNTEAFF.

The genes are TRBV28 and TRBJ1-5, with D hard to call. V was trimmed by 3 bases and J by 2 bases, leaving 14 bases between them. CDR1 MDHEN and CDR2 SYDVKM come from the germline V gene. The CDR3 extends over 16 amino acids. Written as DNA, the CDR3 is TGTGCCAGCAGTTTCCGGAGGTCGAAGGGCAATCAGCCCCAGCATTTT. It yields the protein CASSFRRSKGNQPQHF.

The chain carries TRBV11-3 and TRBJ2-1; D unclear. Trimming removed 1 base from V and 0 bases from J, with 7 bases in between. CDR1 is SGHNT and CDR2 is YENEEA in the germline V gene. This CDR3 comprises 15 residues. CDR3 sequence reads: CASSLGLVSYNEQFF. The DNA of the CDR3 is TGTGCCAGCAGCTTAGGGCTAGTCTCCTACAATGAGCAGTTCTTC.

J is TRBJ1-1 and V is TRBV18; TRBD1 matches 7 bases. Germline V gene lookup returns CDR1 KGHSH and CDR2 LQKENI. The CDR3 spans 15 residues. V was clipped by 5 bases and J by 1 base; unmatched bases: 7. The CDR3 DNA sequence: TGTGCCAGCTCATCCAGTAGACAGGGGAACACTGAAGCTTTCTTT. Encoded protein: CASSSSRQGNTEAFF.

This clone was seen only once. The chain carries TRBV4-1 and TRBJ1-1; tentative D call: TRBD1 (6 bases). The V gene's germline CDR1 is MGHRA and CDR2 YSYEKL. V lost 0 bases, J lost 4 bases, and 15 bases lay in between. The CDR3 is made up of 16 amino acids. DNA for the CDR3: TGCGCCAGCAGCCAAGAGGTATACAGGGCCTCCACTGAAGCTTTCTTT. Encoded protein: CASSQEVYRASTEAFF.

The rearrangement uses TRBV10-3 and TRBJ1-4, with TRBD1 matching 10 bases. The germline V gene encodes CDR1 ENHRY and CDR2 SYGVKD. Unmatched junction bases numbered 5, after V lost 5 bases and J lost 5 bases. This CDR3 spans 15 amino acids. This chain's CDR3 is CAISPGTGVNEKLFF. The CDR3 nucleotides are TGTGCCATCAGTCCCGGGACAGGGGTCAATGAAAAACTGTTTTTT.

The V gene is TRBV18, the J gene TRBJ1-2, with 11 bases that match TRBD1. The CDR3 extends over 18 amino acids. Germline V gene sequence: CDR1 KGHSH, CDR2 LQKENI. The J segment lost 6 bases and the V segment lost 2 bases, leaving 14 bases of the junction unmatched. CDR3 nucleotide sequence: TGTGCCAGCTCACCAATGTTGGGACAGGGGGGTACTATCGATGGCTACACCTTC. Residues: CASSPMLGQGGTIDGYTF.

This chain uses TRBV5-1 with TRBJ2-2; 12 bases fit TRBD2. Per the germline V gene, CDR1 is SGHRS and CDR2 is YFSETQ. V gave up 6 bases and J gave up 6 bases; unmatched junction bases: 3. The CDR3 spans 14 residues. The CDR3 region is CASKTSGGSGELFF. For the CDR3, the DNA is TGCGCCAGCAAGACTAGCGGGGGATCCGGGGAGCTGTTTTTT.

CDR3 sequence reads: CASSLVKVWGQNYEQYF. As DNA, the CDR3 is TGTGCCAGCAGCTTGGTTAAGGTATGGGGGCAGAACTACGAGCAGTACTTC. This chain joins TRBV5-8 and TRBJ2-7, with D maybe TRBD1 (6 bases). Per the germline V gene, CDR1 is SGHTS and CDR2 is YDEGEE. The CDR3 sequence is 17 residues long. V was shortened by 0 bases and J by 3 bases, with 19 bases between the two germline ends.

The genes are TRBV28 and TRBJ2-1; D might be TRBD1 (5 bases). V lost 5 bases, J lost 5 bases, and 19 bases lay in between. Looked up from germline, CDR1 is MDHEN and CDR2 is SYDVKM. CDR3 length: 16 residues. Written as DNA, the CDR3 is TGTGCCAGCAGTCCCAGGCAGGGCGTTTTAGACAATGAGCAGTTCTTC. Its translation is CASSPRQGVLDNEQFF.

The rearrangement joins TRBV28 to TRBJ1-5; TRBD1 might be the D (6 bases). Looked up from germline, CDR1 is MDHEN and CDR2 is SYDVKM. There are 14 residues in the CDR3. V gave up 6 bases and J gave up 2 bases, with 11 bases separating them. In DNA, the CDR3 is TGTGCCAGCAGCCCGGACAGCCGCAATCAGCCCCAGCATTTT. Translated: CASSPDSRNQPQHF.

The V call is TRBV6-1, the J call TRBJ2-5; 8 bases map to TRBD2. With V trimmed by 1 base and J by 5 bases, 9 bases remained unmatched. CDR1 is MNHNS and CDR2 is SASEGT in the germline V gene. This CDR3 region has 16 residues. The CDR3 coding sequence is TGTGCCAGCAGTGAAGGATTAGCGGGGAGGAGGGAGACCCAGTACTTC. Its translation: CASSEGLAGRRETQYF.

A remark on this clone: The same CDR3 arises from other DNA sequences in this sample as well. Here the CDR3 DNA reads TGTGCCAGCAGCTTTGCCGGCGGGAGGGCGGGGGCTGAAGCTTTCTTT. This gives the protein CASSFAGGRAGAEAFF. V is TRBV7-2 and J is TRBJ1-1, with D maybe TRBD1 (5 bases). This CDR3 has 16 amino acids. Germline loops: CDR1 SGHTA, CDR2 FQGNSA. With 3 bases removed from V and 6 bases from J, the gap between germline ends came to 20 bases.

The chain links TRBV11-2 to TRBJ2-7; 8 bases align to TRBD2. Germline CDR1 reads SGHAT; CDR2 reads FQNNGV. CDR3 length: 18 residues. V was clipped by 5 bases and J by 0 bases; unmatched bases: 15. In nucleotides, the CDR3 is TGTGCCAGCAGCCCCCTCCTTCGGGAGCGGGGGAGCTCCTACGAGCAGTACTTC. Translated: CASSPLLRERGSSYEQYF.

The chain is built from TRBV30 and TRBJ1-5; D is unresolved. The CDR3 has 13 residues. Trimming took off 3 bases at V and 2 bases at J, with 8 bases between the two ends. The V gene's germline CDR1 is GTSNPN and CDR2 SVGIG (reference sequence). CDR3 nucleotide sequence: TGTGCCTGGAGCGCAGAGGGCAATCAGCCCCAGCATTTT. This gives the protein CAWSAEGNQPQHF.

This rearrangement joins TRBV30 to TRBJ2-3, with D tentatively TRBD2 (6 bases). This CDR3 spans 12 amino acids. With 3 bases removed from V and 6 bases from J, the gap between germline ends came to 10 bases. In germline, CDR1 is GTSNPN, CDR2 SVGIG (reference sequence). CDR3 bases: TGTGCCTGGAGCGGGAGTAGGGATACGCAGTATTTT. This sequence encodes CAWSGSRDTQYF. The full variable domain, in which reference TRBV30 and TRBJ2-3 provide the parts outside the CDR3, is SQTIHQWPATLVQPVGSPLSLECTVEGTSNPNLYWYRQAAGRGLQLLFYSVGIGQISSEVPQNLSASRPQDRQFILSSKKLLLSDSGFYLCAWSGSRDTQYFGPGTRLTVL.